A single sample gave rise to the 30 T cell receptor beta chains below, sequenced in a study of T-cell memory formation after mild COVID-19. A single record per CDR3 protein comes from TCRdb applying MiXCR to the 5' RACE reads. This sample yields 550,000 to 600,000 distinct CDR3 sequences, of which around 16% are seen a single time; about 8.1% belongs to the top ten. Sequenced: PBMCs or a T cell subset sorted from them (not recorded which). All receptors derive from an adult woman who had mild COVID-19 (a few samples of this study predate the infection). Cell type and time point are not known.

The rearrangement links TRBV4-1 to TRBJ2-7; TRBD2 might be the D (5 bases). The CDR3 is 17 residues long. Germline CDR1 and CDR2: MGHRA and YSYEKL. V lost 1 base and J 2 bases, leaving 18 bases between the germline ends. CDR3 loop: CASSQGAVASGPYEQYF. The CDR3 DNA is TGCGCCAGCAGCCAAGGCGCAGTTGCAAGCGGTCCCTACGAGCAGTACTTC.

This clonotype was detected only a few times. V gene TRBV4-1 combines with J gene TRBJ2-7, with 7 bases aligning to TRBD1. CDR3 length equals 14 residues. Germline CDR1 MGHRA, CDR2 YSYEKL. Trimming removed 4 bases from V and 9 bases from J; junction bases left unmatched: 12. CDR3 residues: CASSLAGQAAGQYF. The CDR3, as DNA: TGCGCCAGCAGCCTCGCCGGACAGGCGGCGGGGCAGTACTTC.

This clonotype was seen just once. The genes are TRBV6-5 and TRBJ1-2; D not certain. The CDR3 runs to 15 residues. V was pared by 0 bases and J by 5 bases, with 13 bases between. Germline V gene sequence: CDR1 MNHEY, CDR2 SVGAGI. CDR3 residues: CASSYSSVAGYGYTF. In DNA form, the CDR3 reads TGTGCCAGCAGTTACTCGTCGGTGGCAGGTTATGGCTACACCTTC.

The chain is built from TRBV27 and TRBJ2-5, with D possibly matching TRBD1 (5 bases). The germline CDR1 and CDR2 sequences are MNHEY and SMNVEV (reference sequence). The CDR3 contains 14 residues. Trimming pared 4 bases from V and 3 bases from J, leaving 12 bases between. CDR3 nucleotide sequence: TGTGCCAGCAGTTCCTACCGACAGAAAGAGACCCAGTACTTC. Its translation: CASSSYRQKETQYF.

This clonotype was seen a handful of times. This rearrangement joins TRBV6-2 or TRBV6-3 to TRBJ2-1, with D uncertain. Trimming left V 2 bases short and J 7 bases short, with 15 bases between. There are 15 residues in the CDR3. Germline V gene data show CDR1 as MNHEY and CDR2 as SVGEGT. The CDR3 region has the DNA TGTGCCAGCAGTTACGGGGTAGCTCGCCTGAATGAGCAGTTCTTC. Its protein is CASSYGVARLNEQFF.

This clonotype was seen a few times. This rearrangement joins TRBV11-3 to TRBJ2-1; either TRBD1 or TRBD2 may supply D (5 bases each). Germline V gene sequence: CDR1 SGHNT, CDR2 YENEEA. The CDR3 has 15 residues. Trimming pared 11 bases from V and 1 base from J, leaving 18 bases between. The CDR3 loop is CASQVPGPSYNEQFF. Written as DNA, the CDR3 is TGTGCCTCGCAAGTACCGGGACCTTCCTACAATGAGCAGTTCTTC.

CDR3 amino acids: CASSFPDKYGYTF. The CDR3 DNA follows: TGTGCCAGCAGTTTTCCCGACAAATATGGCTACACCTTC. The J gene is TRBJ1-2, the V gene TRBV12-3 or TRBV12-4, with no clear D. The CDR3 length is 13 residues. Trimming removed 3 bases at V and 5 bases at J, with 10 bases between.

This clonotype came up a few times. The V call is TRBV7-2, the J call TRBJ2-2, with unresolved D. V was shortened by 1 base and J by 0 bases, with 12 bases between the two germline ends. The germline V gene encodes CDR1 SGHTA and CDR2 FQGNSA. This CDR3 region has 17 residues. CDR3 loop: CASSLVVSLANTGELFF. The CDR3 DNA sequence: TGTGCCAGCAGCTTAGTGGTTTCGCTGGCGAACACCGGGGAGCTGTTTTTT.

This clonotype was detected only a few times. The chain employs TRBV20-1 and TRBJ2-2, with D tentatively TRBD1 or TRBD2 (6 bases each). The germline CDR1 and CDR2 sequences are DFQATT and SNEGSKA (reference sequence). The CDR3 consists of 15 residues. Trimming shortened V by 0 bases and J by 9 bases, and 17 bases separated the two germline ends. The CDR3 coding sequence is TGCAGTGCTAGAGATCCTCAAGGAGGGGGTCGGGAGCTGTTTTTT. This gives the protein CSARDPQGGGRELFF.

The chain recombines TRBV25-1 with TRBJ1-4; D gene uncertain. This CDR3 is 14 amino acids long. Germline V gene lookup returns CDR1 MGHDK and CDR2 SYGVNS. Trimming left V 4 bases short and J 0 bases short, with 6 bases between. For the CDR3, the DNA is TGTGCCAGCAGTGCTTGGTCAACTAATGAAAAACTGTTTTTT. Amino acids: CASSAWSTNEKLFF. The whole variable domain, remainder taken from reference TRBV25-1 and TRBJ1-4, is EADIYQTPRYLVIGTGKKITLECSQTMGHDKMYWYQQDPGMELHLIHYSYGVNSTEKGDLSSESTVSRIRTEHFPLTLESARPSHTSQYLCASSAWSTNEKLFFGSGTQLSVL.

CDR3 nucleotide sequence: TGTGCCACCAGTGATTTCTCCGGGACAGGAGGGACCTACAATGAGCAGTTCTTC. Protein: CATSDFSGTGGTYNEQFF. The genes are TRBV24-1 and TRBJ2-1, with 8 bases identical to TRBD1. Germline CDR1 KGHDR, CDR2 SFDVKD. Trimming cost V 1 base and J 2 bases; bases outside gene matches: 9. The CDR3 consists of 18 residues.

This chain uses TRBV6-1 with TRBJ1-2; D not resolved. V lost 6 bases to trimming and J lost 4 bases, with 21 bases between them. This CDR3 is built from 16 residues. Per germline, CDR1 MNHNS and CDR2 SASEGT. In DNA, the CDR3 is TGTGCCAGCAGAGACCTAGCCGCCTTTGAAGGCTATGGCTACACCTTC. Translated, it gives CASRDLAAFEGYGYTF.

This chain links TRBV4-1 with TRBJ2-7; D tentatively fits TRBD1 or TRBD2 (5 bases each). Trimming left V 0 bases short and J 6 bases short, with 15 bases between. The CDR3 is made up of 15 amino acids. Germline CDR1 and CDR2: MGHRA and YSYEKL. CDR3 in amino acids: CASSQEGTGLPEQYF. The CDR3 nucleotides read TGCGCCAGCAGCCAAGAAGGGACCGGCCTACCCGAGCAGTACTTC.

The rearrangement uses TRBV15 and TRBJ1-1; D is perhaps TRBD1 (6 bases). The CDR3 has 18 amino acids. CDR1 and CDR2 (germline): LNHNV, YYDKDF (reference sequence). The V end was cut by 1 base, the J end by 4 bases, with 22 bases between. In DNA form, the CDR3 reads TGTGCCACCAGCAGAGCCATGGGGAATGGGGGCTGGAGCACTGAAGCTTTCTTT. Translation gives CATSRAMGNGGWSTEAFF.

This clonotype has only a few counts. The chain couples TRBV9 to TRBJ2-1; a weak D match, TRBD1 (6 bases). Germline V gene lookup returns CDR1 SGDLS and CDR2 YYNGEE. The CDR3 runs to 13 residues. V lost 4 bases and J lost 6, with 11 bases in between. The CDR3 coding sequence is TGTGCCAGCAGCCCTCGGGACATCAATGAGCAGTTCTTC. This translates into CASSPRDINEQFF. Filled out from reference TRBV9 and TRBJ2-1, the complete variable domain reads DSGVTQTPKHLITATGQRVTLRCSPRSGDLSVYWYQQSLDQGLQFLIQYYNGEERAKGNILERFSAQQFPDLHSELNLSSLELGDSALYFCASSPRDINEQFFGPGTRLTVL.

The chain has TRBV7-8 and TRBJ2-3; tentatively, D is TRBD2 (6 bases). The CDR3 length is 16 residues. The V gene lost 1 base and the J gene lost 10 bases, with 21 bases spanning the gap. Germline values: CDR1 SGHVS, CDR2 FQNEAQ. CDR3 nucleotides: TGTGCCAGCAGCTTAGGGGGACTCACCAGAGTTAAGTCGCAGTATTTT. Its translation: CASSLGGLTRVKSQYF. Full variable domain (outside the CDR3, taken from reference TRBV7-8 and TRBJ2-3): GAGVSQSPRYKVAKRGQDVALRCDPISGHVSLFWYQQALGQGPEFLTYFQNEAQLDKSGLPSDRFFAERPEGSVSTLKIQRTQQEDSAVYLCASSLGGLTRVKSQYFGPGTRLTVL.

The table lists this clonotype with a few counts. This sequence joins TRBV5-4 and TRBJ1-2, with D maybe TRBD1 (5 bases). Trimming removed 4 bases at V and 3 bases at J, with 13 bases between. The CDR3 is 14 amino acids. CDR1 and CDR2 from the germline V gene are SGHNT and YYREEE (reference sequence). CDR3 DNA: TGTGCCAGCAGCGGGGCGGGGACCTACTATGGCTACACCTTC. It translates to CASSGAGTYYGYTF.

There are a few counts of this clonotype. V usage is TRBV20-1 and J usage is TRBJ2-1; D unclear. The germline CDR1 and CDR2 sequences are DFQATT and SNEGSKA (reference sequence). Deletions cut 0 bases from V and 11 bases from J, with 11 bases between. The CDR3 totals 12 residues. CDR3 nucleotides: TGCAGTGCTAGAGATCTTGGGAAAAAGCAGTTCTTC. Protein sequence: CSARDLGKKQFF.

The chain combines TRBV19 with TRBJ1-4; perhaps TRBD1 as D (5 bases). The CDR3 is made up of 12 amino acids. Germline V gene lookup returns CDR1 LNHDA and CDR2 SQIVND (reference sequence). Trimming took 3 bases from V and 8 from J, leaving 7 bases between them. The CDR3: CASSIQGEKLFF. The CDR3 DNA sequence: TGTGCCAGTAGTATTCAGGGAGAAAAACTGTTTTTT.

The chain joins TRBV4-1 to TRBJ1-3; D gene uncertain. In germline, CDR1 is MGHRA, CDR2 YSYEKL. Trimming stripped 2 bases from V and 0 bases from J, with 11 bases between. There are 16 residues in the CDR3. The CDR3 reads CASSQSRPSSGNTIYF. In nucleotides, the CDR3 is TGCGCCAGCAGCCAATCTCGACCTAGCTCTGGAAACACCATATATTTT.

This clonotype was seen only a few times. The junction shows a germline mismatch at one end, possibly a read error. V and J are TRBV7-9 and TRBJ1-1; tentatively, D is TRBD1 (5 bases). The CDR3 totals 15 residues. Germline CDR1 reads SEHNR; CDR2 reads FQNEAQ (reference sequence). CDR3 nucleotides: TGTGCCAGCAGCGGCCCCGGAGGGGTGAAAACTGAAGCTTTCTTT. This encodes CASSGPGGVKTEAFF.

The chain carries TRBV27 and TRBJ1-4; 7 bases match TRBD1. V was pared by 3 bases and J by 8 bases, with 3 bases of the junction left unmatched. CDR3 length: 13 amino acids. Germline values: CDR1 MNHEY, CDR2 SMNVEV (reference sequence). CDR3 sequence reads: CASSFNRGEKLFF. The CDR3 nucleotides read TGTGCCAGCAGTTTTAACAGGGGAGAAAAACTGTTTTTT.

The chain employs TRBV9 and TRBJ2-2; D is possibly TRBD1 (6 bases). Per the germline V gene, CDR1 is SGDLS and CDR2 is YYNGEE. The CDR3 is 17 amino acids. The V gene lost 4 bases and the J gene lost 4 bases, with 20 bases spanning the gap. CDR3 residues: CASSSSGGPDSTGELFF. CDR3 nucleotide sequence: TGTGCCAGCAGCTCCTCAGGCGGGCCGGACAGCACCGGGGAGCTGTTTTTT.

The chain couples TRBV12-3 or TRBV12-4 to TRBJ1-2; D is uncertain. The V gene lost 9 bases and the J gene lost 3 bases, with 11 bases spanning the gap. This CDR3 contains 12 residues. CDR3 sequence reads: CASEPDDYGYTF. The DNA of the CDR3 is TGTGCCAGTGAACCAGATGACTATGGCTACACCTTC.

The chain couples TRBV4-1 to TRBJ1-3; unclear D gene. The CDR3 has 16 residues. Germline CDR1 MGHRA, CDR2 YSYEKL. Between the trimmed V and J ends, which lost 0 bases and 4 bases, there was a span of 13 bases. DNA for the CDR3: TGCGCCAGCAGCCAAGATGGTTCGGGGTTCGGAAACACCATATATTTT. Translation: CASSQDGSGFGNTIYF.

The table lists this clonotype with a few counts. V usage is TRBV7-3 and J usage is TRBJ2-2; 8 nucleotides line up with TRBD2. The CDR3 runs to 14 residues. Germline V CDR1 and CDR2: SGHTA, FQGTGA. With V trimmed by 6 bases and J by 4 bases, 4 bases remained unmatched. CDR3 sequence: CASRGAGGTGELFF. CDR3 nucleotides: TGTGCCAGCAGAGGGGCGGGAGGCACCGGGGAGCTGTTTTTT.

In this sample, this clonotype turned up a few times. The chain uses TRBV5-1 and TRBJ1-5, with a tentative D call TRBD1 (5 bases). Germline-derived CDR1 and CDR2 are SGHRS and YFSETQ. The V and J ends lost 2 bases and 7 bases respectively, with 10 bases between them. The CDR3 has 13 residues. CDR3 bases: TGCGCCAGCAGCTTCGGGGGTGAACAGCCCCAGCATTTT. Translated, it gives CASSFGGEQPQHF.

The rearrangement joins TRBV10-3 to TRBJ2-7; perhaps D is TRBD1 or TRBD2 (6 bases each). The germline V and J ends were trimmed by 0 bases and 6 bases, with 15 bases remaining between them. Germline V CDR1 and CDR2: ENHRY, SYGVKD. The CDR3 loop spans 15 amino acids. In DNA, the CDR3 is TGTGCCATCAGTGAGTCGACAGGCGGGGTCTCCGAGCAGTACTTC. This encodes CAISESTGGVSEQYF.

This clonotype was counted a few times. This chain joins TRBV5-1 and TRBJ1-1; tentatively, D is TRBD1 (6 bases). The germline CDR1 and CDR2 sequences are SGHRS and YFSETQ. The CDR3 extends over 14 amino acids. V lost 5 bases, J lost 4 bases, and 15 bases lay in between. For the CDR3, the DNA is TGCGCCAGCAGGCTAAGGGGGGATGGCACTGAAGCTTTCTTT. It translates to CASRLRGDGTEAFF.

The CDR3 DNA follows: TGCGCCACCAAAATCGTTCCAGGGGGCGGCACTGAAGCTTTCTTT. Protein sequence: CATKIVPGGGTEAFF. J is TRBJ1-1 and V is TRBV5-1; TRBD1 agrees at 8 bases. Germline V lookup: CDR1 SGHRS, CDR2 YFSETQ. The junction had 14 bases not matched to a gene; V was cut back by 9 bases and J by 4 bases. CDR3 length equals 15 residues.